What follows are 28 T cell receptor beta chains derived from one specimen sequenced in a study of T-cell reconstitution after alpha-beta-depleted transplantation in children. This sample's TCRbeta library carried unique molecular identifier barcodes. Each CDR3 protein is one row after TCRdb ran MiXCR on the PCR reads. The profile shows about 110,000 distinct CDR3 sequences, 10% to 13% of them singletons. The starting material was PBMCs from the stem cell graft donor, obtained from the stem cell graft. All receptors come from a human donor who donated a stem cell graft to a child with acute lymphoblastic leukemia.

This clonotype was counted at least ten times. The chain carries TRBV27 and TRBJ1-5; no reliable D call. Per germline, CDR1 MNHEY and CDR2 SMNVEV (reference sequence). V lost 1 base and J lost 6, with 16 bases in between. This CDR3 is built from 16 residues. In DNA form, the CDR3 reads TGTGCCAGCAGTTTATTTGGCAGCGGATCAGGTCAGCCCCAGCATTTT. This codes for CASSLFGSGSGQPQHF.

This clonotype was observed at least ten times. This chain links TRBV12-3 or TRBV12-4 with TRBJ2-3, with unresolved D. The V gene lost 7 bases and the J gene lost 14 bases, with 19 bases spanning the gap. CDR3 length: 12 amino acids. CDR3 nucleotide sequence: TGTGCCAGCACCCTAAGGACGGCCTCAGTGTATTTT. Translating gives CASTLRTASVYF.

As to this clonotype: This may be a read error: a much more frequent sequence differs by one nucleotide. The V call is TRBV6-5, the J call TRBJ1-1; tentative D call: TRBD1 (5 bases). Germline CDR1 MNHEY, CDR2 SVGAGI. This CDR3 spans 15 amino acids. The CDR3 nucleotides read TGTTCCAGCAGTTACGGAGGGACGGGGAACACTGAAGCTTTCTTT. Its translation is CSSSYGGTGNTEAFF.

This clonotype was counted many times. The chain couples TRBV15 to TRBJ2-5; a weak D match, TRBD1 (6 bases). The CDR3 covers 13 residues. CDR1 and CDR2 (germline): LNHNV, YYDKDF (reference sequence). V was clipped by 1 base and J by 4 bases, with 7 bases between them. The CDR3 loop reads CATSRGGRETQYF. CDR3 DNA sequence: TGTGCCACCAGCAGAGGGGGGCGAGAGACCCAGTACTTC.

In its sample, this clonotype was seen many times. V is TRBV6-5 and J is TRBJ1-1; 8 positions match TRBD1. The junction had 3 bases not matched to a gene; V was cut back by 2 bases and J by 1 base. Germline-derived CDR1 and CDR2 are MNHEY and SVGAGI. The CDR3 loop spans 15 amino acids. CDR3 bases: TGTGCCAGCAGTTACCGGGGGACAGGGAACACTGAAGCTTTCTTT. Translating it yields CASSYRGTGNTEAFF.

The chain carries TRBV6-4 and TRBJ1-5, with a tentative D call TRBD1 (5 bases). This CDR3 region has 18 residues. Trimming stripped 1 base from V and 4 bases from J, with 20 bases between. Germline loops: CDR1 MRHNA, CDR2 SNTAGT. CDR3 loop: CASSDLLPGWAGNQPQHF. CDR3 sequence (DNA): TGTGCCAGCAGTGACTTATTGCCAGGGTGGGCGGGGAATCAGCCCCAGCATTTT.

In its sample, this clonotype was seen many times. The V and J genes are TRBV18 and TRBJ2-1; no definite D call. The V gene lost 4 bases and the J gene lost 0 bases, with 13 bases spanning the gap. The CDR3 is made up of 16 amino acids. Germline V gene lookup returns CDR1 KGHSH and CDR2 LQKENI. The CDR3 sequence is CASSLISDNSYNEQFF. The CDR3 DNA is TGTGCCAGCTCACTCATCAGTGATAACTCCTACAATGAGCAGTTCTTC.

This clonotype appeared many times. This chain uses TRBV20-1 with TRBJ1-2, with 7 bases identical to TRBD1. Germline V lookup: CDR1 DFQATT, CDR2 SNEGSKA (reference sequence). Trimming took 1 base from V and 8 from J; bases not matched to a gene: 4. The CDR3 length is 12 residues. CDR3 residues: CSARGTGVGYTF. The CDR3 region has the DNA TGCAGTGCTAGAGGGACAGGTGTCGGCTACACCTTC.

The chain has TRBV9 and TRBJ2-1; 11 bases align to TRBD2. CDR1 is SGDLS and CDR2 is YYNGEE in the germline V gene. V lost 3 bases and J lost 2; bases outside the gene matches: 4. The CDR3 runs to 16 residues. CDR3 DNA: TGTGCCAGCAGCGCTAGCGGGAGGTTTACCTACAATGAGCAGTTCTTC. This gives the protein CASSASGRFTYNEQFF.

This clonotype was recorded at least ten times. The chain links TRBV5-5 to TRBJ2-6, with 10 bases lining up with TRBD1. There are 17 residues in the CDR3. V was pared by 6 bases and J by 0 bases, with 6 bases of the junction left unmatched. Germline CDR1 is SGHKS and CDR2 is YYEKEE (reference sequence). The CDR3 here is CASTWTGGSSGANVLTF. The CDR3 DNA sequence: TGTGCCAGCACCTGGACAGGGGGGAGCTCTGGGGCCAACGTCCTGACTTTC. Using reference TRBV5-5 and TRBJ2-6 for the parts outside the CDR3, the full variable domain is DAGVTQSPTHLIKTRGQQVTLRCSPISGHKSVSWYQQVLGQGPQFIFQYYEKEERGRGNFPDRFSARQFPNYSSELNVNALLLGDSALYLCASTWTGGSSGANVLTFGAGSRLTVL.

On this clonotype itself: A much more abundant neighbour one base away suggests this may be a read error. The chain employs TRBV12-3 or TRBV12-4 and TRBJ2-7; D unresolved. Between the trimmed V and J ends, which lost 6 bases and 5 bases, there was a span of 2 bases. The CDR3 runs to 9 residues. Here the CDR3 DNA reads TGTGCCAGCAGCAACGAGCAGTACTTC. It yields the protein CASSNEQYF.

This clonotype was seen repeatedly, ten times or more. The CDR3 DNA is TGTGCCAGCGGCAGGGGCTCCTACGAGCAGTACTTC. It specifies CASGRGSYEQYF. The chain carries TRBV7-9 and TRBJ2-7, with a possible D match to TRBD1 (6 bases). The CDR3 is made up of 12 amino acids. Germline V gene data show CDR1 as SEHNR and CDR2 as FQNEAQ (reference sequence). The ends were cut back, 8 bases at V and 0 bases at J, with 8 bases in the middle.

This clonotype was observed at least ten times. This chain links TRBV15 with TRBJ2-6; TRBD1 aligns across 7 bases. CDR1 is LNHNV, CDR2 YYDKDF, per germline (reference sequence). CDR3 length: 14 residues. After removal of 8 bases from V and 7 bases from J, the junction contained 8 bases not matched to a gene. In nucleotides, the CDR3 is TGTGCCACCCTCGGACAGGATGAAGCCAACGTCCTGACTTTC. Its protein product is CATLGQDEANVLTF.

This clonotype showed up many times. This rearrangement joins TRBV20-1 to TRBJ2-7; 11 nucleotides match TRBD2. After removal of 0 bases from V and 4 bases from J, the junction contained 5 bases not matched to a gene. CDR1 and CDR2 (germline): DFQATT, SNEGSKA (reference sequence). The CDR3 consists of 15 residues. Here the CDR3 DNA reads TGCAGTGCTAGAGATAGCGGGAGGGCCTTTTACGAGCAGTACTTC. Protein: CSARDSGRAFYEQYF.

This clonotype was counted at least ten times. This sequence joins TRBV7-2 and TRBJ1-3, with D uncertain. CDR3 length: 12 amino acids. V shed 5 bases and J shed 2 bases, with 4 bases lying between them. Germline CDR1 is SGHTA and CDR2 is FQGNSA. CDR3 bases: TGTGCCAGCAGCCAAACTGGAAACACCATATATTTT. Residues: CASSQTGNTIYF. Full variable domain (remainder filled in from reference TRBV7-2 and TRBJ1-3): GAGVSQSPSNKVTEKGKDVELRCDPISGHTALYWYRQSLGQGLEFLIYFQGNSAPDKSGLPSDRFSAERTGGSVSTLTIQRTQQEDSAVYLCASSQTGNTIYFGEGSWLTVV.

This clonotype has ten or more counts. This rearrangement joins TRBV9 to TRBJ2-5; perhaps TRBD2 as D (7 bases). Trimming left V 0 bases short and J 7 bases short, with 16 bases between. Germline loops: CDR1 SGDLS, CDR2 YYNGEE. The CDR3 runs to 15 residues. CDR3 region: CASSVGGRGTVTQYF. The CDR3, as DNA: TGTGCCAGCAGCGTAGGTGGGAGGGGGACCGTGACCCAGTACTTC.

About this clonotype itself: A much larger clonotype is one base distant, so this may be a read error. The chain is built from TRBV7-9 and TRBJ1-2; 9 nucleotides line up with TRBD1. CDR1 is SEHNR, CDR2 FQNEAQ, per germline (reference sequence). This CDR3 is 16 amino acids long. CDR3 loop: CGSSLKWTGVGYGYTF. The CDR3 DNA sequence: TGTGGCAGCAGCTTAAAATGGACAGGGGTTGGCTATGGCTACACCTTC. Combining the CDR3 with reference TRBV7-9 and TRBJ1-2 gives the whole variable domain DTGVSQNPRHKITKRGQNVTFRCDPISEHNRLYWYRQTLGQGPEFLTYFQNEAQLEKSRLLSDRFSAERPKGSFSTLEIQRTEQGDSAMYLCGSSLKWTGVGYGYTFGSGTRLTVV.

This clonotype occurred many times. This rearrangement joins TRBV20-1 to TRBJ1-1; TRBD1 matches at 7 bases. The V gene end was trimmed by 6 bases and the J gene end by 7 bases; junction bases not matched to a gene: 14. Per germline, CDR1 DFQATT and CDR2 SNEGSKA (reference sequence). This CDR3 contains 14 residues. The CDR3 coding sequence is TGCAGTGCCCCGCCCCTCCTCGGACAGGTTGAAGCTTTCTTT. Its translation is CSAPPLLGQVEAFF.

This clonotype was detected only a few times. This chain uses TRBV28 with TRBJ2-7; no clear D. CDR3 length: 14 residues. Trimming left V 4 bases short and J 0 bases short, with 10 bases between. Germline CDR1 and CDR2: MDHEN and SYDVKM. The CDR3 nucleotides read TGTGCCAGCAGTTACGGACCTGCCTCCTACGAGCAGTACTTC. Amino acids: CASSYGPASYEQYF.

This clonotype was counted ten times or more. V gene TRBV7-2 combines with J gene TRBJ2-2; no clear D gene. CDR3 length: 16 amino acids. Germline V gene data show CDR1 as SGHTA and CDR2 as FQGNSA. With 4 bases removed from V and 4 bases from J, the gap between germline ends came to 16 bases. Here the CDR3 reads CASSSPTSSLTGELFF. The CDR3, as DNA: TGTGCCAGCAGCTCCCCGACTTCCTCCCTCACCGGGGAGCTGTTTTTT.

This clonotype was observed a handful of times. A clone one base away is much larger, so this may be a read error. The J gene is TRBJ2-5, the V gene TRBV20-1; tentatively, D is TRBD2 (5 bases). CDR1 is DFQATT, CDR2 SNEGSKA, per germline (reference sequence). V was cut by 6 bases and J by 2 bases, with 19 bases left in between. The CDR3 extends over 15 amino acids. In DNA, the CDR3 is TGCAGTGCCCAACCCTACGAGGGCGAACAAGAGACCCAGTACTTC. Protein sequence: CSAQPYEGEQETQYF.

This clonotype was seen many times. This rearrangement joins TRBV12-3 or TRBV12-4 to TRBJ1-5, with 10 bases fitting TRBD1. Unmatched junction bases numbered 6, after V lost 6 bases and J lost 10 bases. The CDR3 has 13 amino acids. In DNA, the CDR3 is TGTGCCAGCAGCGGACAGGGGGATCCACCCCAGCATTTT. This encodes CASSGQGDPPQHF.

This clonotype was seen at least ten times. The CDR3 DNA reads as TGTGCCAGCAGCTCGGACGGAATCTATGGCTACACCTTC. Translated: CASSSDGIYGYTF. The chain combines TRBV7-9 with TRBJ1-2; D is unclear. V shed 4 bases and J shed 4 bases, with 10 bases lying between them. CDR3 length: 13 amino acids. In germline, CDR1 is SEHNR, CDR2 FQNEAQ (reference sequence). The whole variable domain, filled in from reference TRBV7-9 and TRBJ1-2, reads DTGVSQNPRHKITKRGQNVTFRCDPISEHNRLYWYRQTLGQGPEFLTYFQNEAQLEKSRLLSDRFSAERPKGSFSTLEIQRTEQGDSAMYLCASSSDGIYGYTFGSGTRLTVV.

This clonotype was seen at least ten times. This chain joins TRBV27 and TRBJ1-2; the D is unclear. The CDR3 has 15 residues. In germline, CDR1 is MNHEY, CDR2 SMNVEV (reference sequence). With 0 bases removed from V and 4 bases from J, the gap between germline ends came to 12 bases. In DNA, the CDR3 is TGTGCCAGCAGTTTATCGGGTACGGGAGGCTATGGCTACACCTTC. As protein: CASSLSGTGGYGYTF.

This clonotype showed up many times. This chain links TRBV27 with TRBJ1-2; D not resolved. CDR3 length: 13 amino acids. Per the germline V gene, CDR1 is MNHEY and CDR2 is SMNVEV (reference sequence). Trimming removed 5 bases from V and 4 bases from J, with 11 bases in between. The CDR3 bases are TGTGCCAGCAGTCATGACCGGAGCTATGGCTACACCTTC. It yields the protein CASSHDRSYGYTF.

The genes are TRBV6-5 and TRBJ2-2; 10 bases agree with TRBD1. The CDR3 extends over 15 amino acids. V lost 4 bases, J lost 7 bases, and 6 bases stayed unmatched. Germline CDR1 and CDR2: MNHEY and SVGAGI. For the CDR3, the DNA is TGTGCCAGCAGTTTTGACAGGGGGCACGTCGGGGAGCTGTTTTTT. As protein: CASSFDRGHVGELFF.

This clonotype occurred many times. The chain employs TRBV12-3 or TRBV12-4 and TRBJ2-3; D remains unclear. V gave up 5 bases and J gave up 0 bases, with 12 bases separating them. The CDR3 is 15 amino acids. The DNA of the CDR3 is TGTGCCAGCAGTCCCCGGGTACCCAGCACAGATACGCAGTATTTT. This translates into CASSPRVPSTDTQYF.

This clonotype was observed at least ten times. The chain has TRBV11-3 and TRBJ2-5, with D unresolved. The CDR3 contains 16 residues. The V gene lost 2 bases and the J gene lost 4 bases, with 17 bases spanning the gap. Germline values: CDR1 SGHNT, CDR2 YENEEA. Here the CDR3 reads CASSLSVRNTAETQYF. The DNA for the CDR3 is TGTGCCAGCAGCTTAAGTGTACGAAACACGGCAGAGACCCAGTACTTC.